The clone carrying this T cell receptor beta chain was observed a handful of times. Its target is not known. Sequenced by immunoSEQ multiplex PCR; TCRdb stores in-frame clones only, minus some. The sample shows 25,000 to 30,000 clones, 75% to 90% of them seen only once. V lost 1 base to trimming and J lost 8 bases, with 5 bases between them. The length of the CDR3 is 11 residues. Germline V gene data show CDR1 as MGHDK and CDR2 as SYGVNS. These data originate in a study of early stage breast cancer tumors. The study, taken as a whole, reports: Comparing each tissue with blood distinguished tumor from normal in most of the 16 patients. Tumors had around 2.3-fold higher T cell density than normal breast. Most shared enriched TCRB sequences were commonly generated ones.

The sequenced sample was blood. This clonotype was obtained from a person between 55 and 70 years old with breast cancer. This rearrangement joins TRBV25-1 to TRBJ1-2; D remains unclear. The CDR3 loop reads CASSESRGYTF. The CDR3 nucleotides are TGTGCCAGCAGTGAATCCCGGGGCTACACCTTC.